Listed below are T cell receptor beta chains from one sample, sequenced in a study of blood T cells in healthy people across ages. TCRdb independently ran MiXCR on the 5' RACE reads; one entry per CDR3 protein. The sample lists approximately 780,000 distinct CDR3 sequences; around a quarter were seen once. These data also featured in a second study, about T cells of mothers and their children.

Source material: blood. These receptors were obtained from a boy between 10 and 17 years old in good health. Each CDR3 is given with its conserved first and last residue. Each record gives: clone size, J gene, D gene, V gene, CDR3 protein, CDR3 DNA. The D gene is left open where the match is weak. The size entry is marked missing in some rows and otherwise reads once, few, many or a size class.

- TRBJ2-3 TRBD2 TRBV24-1 CATSDRRLAGITDTQYF TGTGCCACCAGTGACCGCAGACTAGCGGGGATCACAGATACGCAGTATTTT
- TRBJ2-1 TRBD2 TRBV11-1 CASIPNRLAGGVSYNEQFF TGTGCCAGCATCCCCAACAGACTAGCGGGGGGGGTCTCCTACAATGAGCAGTTCTTC
- TRBJ1-4 TRBD1 TRBV20-1 CSAFTGGGEKLFF TGCAGTGCTTTCACAGGGGGAGGTGAAAAACTGTTTTTT
- TRBJ1-6 - TRBV12-3/TRBV12-4 CASTNSGALHF TGTGCCAGCACCAACTCCGGGGCCCTCCACTTT
- TRBJ2-4 TRBD2 TRBV9 CASSFRPGLAGGQGKNIQYF TGTGCCAGCAGCTTCCGACCGGGACTAGCGGGGGGGCAAGGCAAAAACATTCAGTACTTC
- TRBJ2-5 - TRBV7-2 CASTKGGLETQYF TGTGCCAGCACGAAGGGGGGGCTAGAGACCCAGTACTTC
few TRBJ1-4 - TRBV4-1 CASSQAWAREKLFF TGCGCCAGCAGCCAAGCGTGGGCACGGGAAAAACTGTTTTTT
- TRBJ2-2 TRBD1 TRBV25-1 CASSEYPLTGTGTGELFF TGTGCCAGCAGTGAATATCCCCTGACAGGGACGGGCACCGGGGAGCTGTTTTTT
- TRBJ2-7 - TRBV6-2/TRBV6-3 CASSYSGLWQYF TGTGCCAGCAGTTATTCGGGCCTGTGGCAGTACTTC
- TRBJ2-4 - TRBV7-3 CASSSSDAAKNIQYF TGTGCCAGCAGCTCGTCGGACGCAGCCAAAAACATTCAGTACTTC
few TRBJ2-4 - TRBV13 CASSYRLAKNIQYF TGTGCCAGCAGCTACCGTCTAGCCAAAAACATTCAGTACTTC
- TRBJ1-4 - TRBV7-9 CASSLTGQPANEKLFF TGTGCCAGCAGCTTAACCGGACAGCCGGCTAATGAAAAACTGTTTTTT
few TRBJ2-5 - TRBV2 CASSDAGRTEQYF TGTGCCAGCAGTGATGCGGGGCGAACGGAGCAGTACTTC
- TRBJ2-2 - TRBV12-3/TRBV12-4 CASRRITGELFF TGTGCCAGCAGGAGAATCACCGGGGAGCTGTTTTTT
- TRBJ1-1 - TRBV29-1 CSAPTGNTEAFF TGCAGCGCTCCGACGGGGAACACTGAAGCTTTCTTT
- TRBJ2-7 - TRBV11-1 CASSFSWDSYEQYF TGTGCCAGCAGCTTCTCCTGGGATTCCTACGAGCAGTACTTC
few TRBJ1-6 - TRBV27 CAAGLTDNFYNSPLHF TGTGCCGCAGGATTGACGGATAACTTTTATAATTCACCCCTCCACTTT
- TRBJ1-3 TRBD1 TRBV18 CASSPGQGAAGNAIYF TGTGCCAGCTCACCGGGACAGGGAGCCGCTGGAAACGCCATATATTTT
- TRBJ2-5 TRBD1 TRBV10-1 CASSEGQGLAQYF TGCGCCAGCAGCGAAGGACAGGGGCTCGCCCAGTACTTC
- TRBJ2-1 - TRBV6-2/TRBV6-3 CASSDGVSSYNEQFF TGTGCCAGCAGTGACGGGGTTAGCTCCTACAATGAGCAGTTCTTC
few TRBJ2-1 - TRBV6-4 CASSADGDEQFF TGTGCCAGCAGTGCCGACGGCGATGAGCAGTTCTTC
- TRBJ1-1 TRBD1 TRBV15 CATSVGQGATEAFF TGTGCCACCAGCGTCGGACAGGGGGCCACTGAAGCTTTCTTT
- TRBJ2-6 TRBD1 TRBV6-8 CASSYSSDHGTGMPGANVLTF TGTGCCAGCAGTTACTCGTCCGATCACGGGACAGGGATGCCTGGGGCCAACGTCCTGACTTTC
- TRBJ2-1 - TRBV7-9 CASNWGDEQFF TGTGCCAGCAATTGGGGGGATGAGCAGTTCTTC
few TRBJ2-7 - TRBV20-1 CSAMRGFRSYEQYF TGCAGTGCTATGCGCGGGTTTCGCTCCTACGAGCAGTACTTC
- TRBJ2-2 - TRBV12-5 CAARIGSGELFF TGTGCTGCTCGGATAGGGTCCGGGGAGCTGTTTTTT
few TRBJ2-1 TRBD2 TRBV7-2 CASSYGTSGGRNNEQFF TGTGCCAGCAGCTACGGGACTAGCGGGGGGCGCAACAATGAGCAGTTCTTC
- TRBJ2-5 - TRBV4-2 CASSQGPGGGETQYF TGTGCCAGCAGCCAAGGACCTGGCGGAGGAGAGACCCAGTACTTC